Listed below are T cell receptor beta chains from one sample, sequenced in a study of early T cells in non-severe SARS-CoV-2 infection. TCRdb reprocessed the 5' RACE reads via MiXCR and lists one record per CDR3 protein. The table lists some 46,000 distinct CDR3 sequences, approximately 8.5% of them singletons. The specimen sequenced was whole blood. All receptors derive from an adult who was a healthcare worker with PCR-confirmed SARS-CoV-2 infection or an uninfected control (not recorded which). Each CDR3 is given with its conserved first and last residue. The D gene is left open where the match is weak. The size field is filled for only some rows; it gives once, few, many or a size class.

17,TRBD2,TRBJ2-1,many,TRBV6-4,CASTGGAGRALGNEQFF,TGTGCCAGCACCGGGGGAGCCGGGAGGGCCTTGGGCAATGAGCAGTTCTTC
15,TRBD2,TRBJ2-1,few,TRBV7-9,CASTLALAANNEQFF,TGTGCCAGCACCCTGGCTCTAGCGGCAAACAATGAGCAGTTCTTC
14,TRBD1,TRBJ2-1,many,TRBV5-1,CASSFGQENNEQFF,TGCGCCAGCAGCTTCGGACAGGAAAACAATGAGCAGTTCTTC
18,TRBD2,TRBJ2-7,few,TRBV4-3,CASSQDLAGGPQVFKQYF,TGCGCCAGCAGCCAAGATTTAGCGGGAGGGCCCCAGGTGTTCAAGCAGTACTTC
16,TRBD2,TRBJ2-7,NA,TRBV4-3,CASSQDWGRAVDEQYF,TGCGCCAGCAGCCAAGATTGGGGGAGGGCCGTCGACGAGCAGTACTTC
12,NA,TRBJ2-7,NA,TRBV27,CASSTRFSEQYF,TGTGCCAGCAGCACACGTTTTTCCGAGCAGTACTTC
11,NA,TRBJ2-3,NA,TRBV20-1,CSARPGVTQYF,TGCAGTGCTAGGCCCGGGGTTACGCAGTATTTT
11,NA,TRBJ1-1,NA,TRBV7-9,CASSPSTEAFF,TGTGCCAGCAGCCCGAGCACTGAAGCTTTCTTT
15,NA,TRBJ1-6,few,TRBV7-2,CASSSPGTTNSPLHF,TGTGCCAGCAGCTCCCCCGGGACAACTAATTCACCCCTCCACTTT
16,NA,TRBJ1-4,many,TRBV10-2,CASSDAQVQTSGKLFF,TGCGCCAGCAGTGATGCCCAGGTCCAAACTTCCGGAAAACTGTTTTTT
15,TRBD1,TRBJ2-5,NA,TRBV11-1,CASSLEGQGQETQYF,TGTGCCAGCAGCTTAGAGGGACAGGGTCAAGAGACCCAGTACTTC
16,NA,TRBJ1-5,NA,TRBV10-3,CAISSGQTKYNQPQHF,TGTGCCATCAGTTCTGGACAGACTAAATACAATCAGCCCCAGCATTTT
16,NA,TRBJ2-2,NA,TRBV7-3,CASSLFPSANTGELFF,TGTGCCAGCAGCCTATTTCCTAGCGCGAACACCGGGGAGCTGTTTTTT
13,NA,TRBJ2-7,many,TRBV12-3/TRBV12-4,CASSPRVHYEQYF,TGTGCCAGCAGCCCTCGGGTTCACTACGAGCAGTACTTC
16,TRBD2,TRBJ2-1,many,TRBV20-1,CSAAGTSGTMGDEQFF,TGCAGTGCTGCCGGGACTAGCGGGACCATGGGGGATGAGCAGTTCTTC
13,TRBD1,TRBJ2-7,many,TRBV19,CASSWTGAYEQYF,TGTGCCAGTTCCTGGACAGGAGCCTACGAGCAGTACTTC
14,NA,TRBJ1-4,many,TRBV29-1,CSVGRRGWNEKLFF,TGCAGCGTTGGAAGGAGGGGTTGGAATGAAAAACTGTTTTTT
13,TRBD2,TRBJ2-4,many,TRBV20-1,CSVFSGRGDIQYF,TGCAGTGTTTTTAGCGGGAGGGGAGACATTCAGTACTTC
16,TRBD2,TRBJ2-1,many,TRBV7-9,CASSNRLARGHNEQFF,TGTGCCAGCAGCAACCGACTAGCTCGGGGCCACAATGAGCAGTTCTTC
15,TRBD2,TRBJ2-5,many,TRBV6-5,CASSYGTSGKETQYF,TGTGCCAGCAGTTACGGGACTAGCGGAAAAGAGACCCAGTACTTC
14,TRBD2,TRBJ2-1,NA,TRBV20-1,CSARGGSSYNEQFF,TGCAGTGCTAGAGGCGGGAGCTCCTACAATGAGCAGTTCTTC
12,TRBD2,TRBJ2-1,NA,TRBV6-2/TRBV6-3,CASSNSGDEQFF,TGTGCCAGCAGCAATAGCGGGGATGAGCAGTTCTTC
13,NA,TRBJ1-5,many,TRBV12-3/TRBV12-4,CASSWGGNQPQHF,TGTGCCAGCAGTTGGGGTGGCAATCAGCCCCAGCATTTT
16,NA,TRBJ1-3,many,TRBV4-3,CASSQDLRTSGNTIYF,TGCGCCAGCAGCCAAGATTTACGGACATCTGGAAACACCATATATTTT
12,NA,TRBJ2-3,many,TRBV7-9,CASSRSEDTQYF,TGTGCCAGCAGCCGTTCCGAAGATACGCAGTATTTT
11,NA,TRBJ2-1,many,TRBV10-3,CAIRDIDEQFF,TGTGCCATCAGAGATATCGATGAGCAGTTCTTC
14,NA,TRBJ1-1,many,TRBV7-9,CASSLERQSAEAFF,TGTGCCAGCAGCTTAGAACGGCAGTCCGCTGAAGCTTTCTTT
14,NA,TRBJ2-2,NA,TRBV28,CASSIGSLAGELFF,TGTGCCAGCAGTATCGGGAGCCTCGCCGGGGAGCTGTTTTTT
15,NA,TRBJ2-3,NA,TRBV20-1,CSAERDLRNTDTQYF,TGCAGTGCCGAAAGGGACTTAAGAAACACAGATACGCAGTATTTT
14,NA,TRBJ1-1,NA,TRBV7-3,CVSTRTPMNTEAFF,TGTGTCAGCACCCGTACGCCTATGAACACTGAAGCTTTCTTT
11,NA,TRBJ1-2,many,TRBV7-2,CASSSTVGYTF,TGTGCCAGCAGCTCGACAGTTGGCTACACCTTC
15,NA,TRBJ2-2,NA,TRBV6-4,CASSPRDGLTGELFF,TGTGCCAGCAGTCCCAGGGACGGACTCACCGGGGAGCTGTTTTTT
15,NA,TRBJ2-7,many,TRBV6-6,CASSYPGVRPYEQYF,TGTGCCAGCAGTTACCCAGGGGTACGTCCCTACGAGCAGTACTTC
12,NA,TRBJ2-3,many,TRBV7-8,CASSLNSDTQYF,TGTGCCAGCAGCTTAAACTCAGATACGCAGTATTTT
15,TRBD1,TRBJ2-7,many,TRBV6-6,CASSYSRDRGREQYF,TGTGCCAGCAGTTACTCGAGGGACAGGGGACGCGAGCAGTACTTC
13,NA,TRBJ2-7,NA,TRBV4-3,CASSQVLRGEQYF,TGCGCCAGCAGCCAAGTCCTCAGGGGCGAGCAGTACTTC
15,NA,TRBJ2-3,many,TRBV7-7,CASSLGGHSSDTQYF,TGTGCCAGCAGCTTAGGAGGACATTCTAGCGATACGCAGTATTTT
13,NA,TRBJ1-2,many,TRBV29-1,CSVVDTGGYGYTF,TGCAGCGTCGTGGACACGGGTGGCTATGGCTACACCTTC
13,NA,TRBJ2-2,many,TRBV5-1,CASSLDVTGELFF,TGCGCCAGCAGCTTGGATGTCACCGGGGAGCTGTTTTTT
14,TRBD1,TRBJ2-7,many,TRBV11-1,CASSPNRGQYEQYF,TGTGCCAGCAGCCCGAACAGGGGGCAGTACGAGCAGTACTTC
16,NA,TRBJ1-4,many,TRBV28,CASSQVDSPTNEKLFF,TGTGCCAGCAGCCAAGTCGACAGTCCAACTAATGAAAAACTGTTTTTT
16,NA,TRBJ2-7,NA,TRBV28,CASSLSRGARAYEQYF,TGTGCCAGCAGTTTGTCGCGAGGAGCGCGAGCCTACGAGCAGTACTTC
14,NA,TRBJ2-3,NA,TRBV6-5,CASSPGPSTDTQYF,TGTGCCAGCAGCCCTGGTCCTAGCACAGATACGCAGTATTTT
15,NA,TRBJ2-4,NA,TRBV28,CASSRGQPGRNIQYF,TGTGCCAGCAGCCGGGGACAACCTGGGAGAAACATTCAGTACTTC
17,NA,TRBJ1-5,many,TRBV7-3,CASSLTNTGICNQPQHF,TGTGCCAGCAGCTTAACGAATACAGGGATATGCAATCAGCCCCAGCATTTT
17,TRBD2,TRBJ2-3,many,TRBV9,CASSAQPGTSGINTQYF,TGTGCCAGCAGCGCGCAACCCGGGACTAGCGGGATAAATACGCAGTATTTT
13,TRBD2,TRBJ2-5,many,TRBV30,CAWTSGGAETQYF,TGTGCCTGGACTAGCGGGGGAGCTGAGACCCAGTACTTC
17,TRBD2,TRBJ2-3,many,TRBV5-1,CASSLGTLAGGADTQYF,TGCGCCAGCAGCTTGGGCACCCTAGCGGGAGGCGCAGATACGCAGTATTTT
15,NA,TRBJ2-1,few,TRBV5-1,CASSSGESSYNEQFF,TGCGCCAGCAGCTCGGGGGAAAGCTCCTACAATGAGCAGTTCTTC
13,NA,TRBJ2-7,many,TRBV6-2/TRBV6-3,CAAHSGSSYEQYF,TGTGCCGCTCATAGCGGTTCCTCCTACGAGCAGTACTTC